Described below is a single T cell receptor beta chain sequence and its context. Its antigen is not known. Germline CDR1 is SQVTM and CDR2 is ANQGSEA. Trimming shortened V by 4 bases and J by 2 bases, and 18 bases separated the two germline ends. This CDR3 spans 16 amino acids. The data stem from a study of OX40 agonist ivuxolimab in advanced cancers. The wider study: People in dose escalation had one of these cancers: hepatocellular carcinoma, melanoma, renal cell or head and neck cancer. Study-wide points: Clonal expansion in partial responders at 0.1-3.0 mg/kg ranked among the lowest. Relative to CD4+ cells, CD8+ T cells on average had more expanded clones.

Produced via immunoSEQ multiplex PCR; TCRdb's table is partial and in-frame only. Of 45,000 to 60,000 clones in the sample, about four fifths were seen once. Exclusion of a patient followed from autoimmune disease history or systemic immunosuppression. Sequencing was performed on CD4+ or CD8+ T cells sorted from blood, taken in a trial of the OX40 agonist ivuxolimab. The chain combines TRBV29-1 with TRBJ1-5; no firm D call. This receptor was obtained from an adult with an advanced solid tumor such as melanoma, head and neck, liver or kidney cancer. CDR3 nucleotides: TGCAGCGTTGCTCTCCCCACGGCCGGAGGCAATCAGCCCCAGCATTTT. Amino acids: CSVALPTAGGNQPQHF.